The rows below give T cell receptor beta chains drawn from one sample of a study of cytomegalovirus exposure and HLA in healthy donors. The assay was immunoSEQ multiplex PCR, and TCRdb's table has in-frame clones only and misses some. The sample has fewer than 200,000 clones; approximately 90% are singletons. Sequencing was done on a sample of PBMCs. The receptors here all came from a boy under 10 years old in good health and CMV-seronegative. The CDR3 runs from the conserved cysteine through the conserved F or W. The D gene is left open where the match is weak. Clone size appears in some rows only: once, few, many, or a class for an expanded clone.

V	J	D	size	CDR3	DNA
TRBV28	TRBJ1-1	TRBD1	-	CASSLTGGKTEAFF	TGTGCCAGCAGTCTGACAGGGGGTAAGACTGAAGCTTTCTTT
TRBV13	TRBJ2-2	-	-	CASPTSSGELFF	TGTGCCAGCCCCACGAGTAGCGGGGAGCTGTTTTTT
TRBV30	TRBJ2-3	TRBD2	-	CAWSVTGGRDTQYF	TGTGCCTGGAGTGTAACGGGGGGGAGAGATACGCAGTATTTT
TRBV7-8	TRBJ1-2	TRBD1	-	CASSSDRAYGYTF	TGTGCCAGCAGCTCGGACAGGGCCTATGGCTACACCTTC
TRBV9	TRBJ2-1	TRBD2	-	CASSPGGKDEQFF	TGTGCCAGCAGCCCCGGGGGGAAGGATGAGCAGTTCTTC
TRBV21-1	TRBJ2-1	-	-	CASSKGGLVNEQFF	TGTGCCAGCAGCAAAGGGGGCTTGGTGAATGAGCAGTTCTTC
TRBV11-2	TRBJ2-1	-	-	CASSFINEQFF	TGTGCCAGCAGCTTTATCAATGAGCAGTTCTTC
TRBV28	TRBJ2-3	TRBD1	once	CASRMWTGGTDTQYF	TGTGCCAGCAGGATGTGGACAGGGGGAACAGATACGCAGTATTTT
TRBV19	TRBJ2-7	TRBD1	-	CASSGRDRDYEQYF	TGTGCCAGTAGTGGACGGGACAGGGACTACGAGCAGTACTTC
TRBV27	TRBJ2-1	TRBD1	-	CASSLTRPGQGNEQFF	TGTGCCAGCAGTTTAACGCGCCCTGGACAGGGGAATGAGCAGTTCTTC
TRBV6-5	TRBJ2-7	-	-	CASSYRGGRASYEQYF	TGTGCCAGCAGTTACCGAGGGGGACGGGCCTCCTACGAGCAGTACTTC
TRBV5-1	TRBJ2-2	-	-	CASSLSSRNTGELFF	TGCGCCAGCAGCTTATCGTCTAGGAACACCGGGGAGCTGTTTTTT
TRBV10-2	TRBJ2-1	-	-	CASSDAYEQFF	TGCGCCAGCAGTGACGCGTATGAGCAGTTCTTC
TRBV28	TRBJ2-7	TRBD1	-	CASSQTGDYEQYF	TGTGCCAGCAGCCAGACAGGGGACTACGAGCAGTACTTC
TRBV18	TRBJ2-7	-	-	CASSQSGFREQYF	TGTGCCAGCTCACAGTCCGGGTTTCGGGAGCAGTACTTC
TRBV5-6	TRBJ2-1	-	-	CASSLALQRRYNEQFF	TGTGCCAGCAGCTTGGCCCTCCAGCGGCGTTACAATGAGCAGTTCTTC
TRBV6-1	TRBJ1-2	-	-	CASSEIISYTF	TGTGCCAGCAGTGAAATTATAAGCTACACCTTC
TRBV19	TRBJ1-5	-	-	CASSIRGNQPQHF	TGTGCCAGTAGTATCCGGGGGAATCAGCCCCAGCATTTT
TRBV10-1	TRBJ2-7	-	-	CASRGAESSYEQYF	TGCGCCAGCAGGGGGGCCGAGAGCTCCTACGAGCAGTACTTC
TRBV11-2	TRBJ2-2	TRBD1	-	CASSDQLDRGRNTGELFF	TGTGCCAGCAGCGACCAATTAGACAGGGGGCGGAACACCGGGGAGCTGTTTTTT
TRBV7-2	TRBJ1-5	-	once	CASSLDPSPYQPQHF	TGTGCCAGCAGCTTAGATCCGAGCCCCTATCAGCCCCAGCATTTT
TRBV19	TRBJ2-1	TRBD2	-	CASSIGLAVNYNEQFF	TGTGCCAGTAGTATAGGTCTAGCGGTAAACTACAATGAGCAGTTCTTC
TRBV27	TRBJ1-5	-	-	CASSLNGAGGNQPQHF	TGTGCCAGCAGCCTGAACGGAGCAGGAGGAAATCAGCCCCAGCATTTT
TRBV7-2	TRBJ2-3	TRBD2	-	CASSWTSVTDTQYF	TGTGCCAGCAGCTGGACTAGCGTAACAGATACGCAGTATTTT
TRBV27	TRBJ2-5	TRBD2	-	CASSFGTSGQETQYF	TGTGCCAGCAGTTTTGGGACTAGCGGACAAGAGACCCAGTACTTC
TRBV9	TRBJ2-3	TRBD1	-	CASGGQGTTDTQYF	TGTGCCAGCGGAGGACAGGGGACGACAGATACGCAGTATTTT
TRBV18	TRBJ1-2	-	-	CASSPLDSVGYGYTF	TGTGCCAGCTCACCACTGGACAGTGTAGGCTATGGCTACACCTTC
TRBV4-2	TRBJ1-4	-	-	CASSRFSQGRDEKLFF	TGTGCCAGCAGCCGGTTTTCACAGGGTAGGGATGAAAAACTGTTTTTT
TRBV4-2	TRBJ2-7	-	-	CASSQARGYEQYF	TGTGCCAGCAGCCAAGCCCGGGGCTACGAGCAGTACTTC
TRBV7-7	TRBJ2-1	TRBD2	-	CASSAGLAGGQSEQFF	TGTGCCAGCAGCGCAGGACTAGCGGGGGGGCAGAGTGAGCAGTTCTTC
TRBV2	TRBJ1-3	-	few	CASGARLGAIPDSGNTIYF	TGTGCCAGCGGAGCTAGATTAGGCGCCATCCCGGACTCTGGAAACACCATATATTTT
TRBV5-6	TRBJ2-1	TRBD2	-	CASRPSGGAHNEQFF	TGTGCCAGCAGACCCAGCGGGGGGGCTCACAATGAGCAGTTCTTC
TRBV5-6	TRBJ2-5	TRBD2	-	CASSPVTSGGETQYF	TGTGCCAGCAGCCCCGTGACTAGCGGGGGGGAGACCCAGTACTTC
TRBV15	TRBJ1-2	-	-	CATSRDLGDFEGYTF	TGTGCCACCAGCAGAGATCTCGGCGACTTTGAGGGCTACACCTTC
TRBV28	TRBJ1-2	-	once	CASSLFPGNYGYTF	TGTGCCAGCAGTTTATTCCCAGGAAACTATGGCTACACCTTC
TRBV19	TRBJ2-5	TRBD2	-	CASSETSGSQETQYF	TGTGCCAGTAGTGAGACTAGCGGGAGTCAGGAGACCCAGTACTTC
TRBV27	TRBJ2-7	TRBD2	-	CASSLRLAGAYEQYF	TGTGCCAGCAGTTTAAGACTAGCGGGAGCCTACGAGCAGTACTTC
TRBV4-1	TRBJ1-5	-	-	CASSGTALNQPQHF	TGCGCCAGCAGCGGAACAGCTCTCAATCAGCCCCAGCATTTT
TRBV5-1	TRBJ2-5	TRBD2	once	CASASGRASGQETQYF	TGCGCCAGCGCTAGCGGGAGGGCCTCGGGCCAAGAGACCCAGTACTTC
TRBV10-1	TRBJ2-3	TRBD2	-	CASSERRLAADTQYF	TGCGCCAGCAGTGAGCGTAGACTAGCGGCGGATACGCAGTATTTT
TRBV4-1	TRBJ2-7	-	-	CASSQGPDASYEQYF	TGCGCCAGCAGCCAAGGGCCAGATGCCAGCTACGAGCAGTACTTC
TRBV5-1	TRBJ2-7	-	-	CASSLVGYGEQYF	TGCGCCAGCAGCTTGGTCGGGTATGGTGAGCAGTACTTC
TRBV21-1	TRBJ2-7	-	-	CASRMSSGTGTYEQYF	TGTGCCAGCAGGATGAGCTCCGGGACAGGTACCTACGAGCAGTACTTC
TRBV2	TRBJ2-2	-	-	CASSGQRPDTGELFF	TGTGCCAGCAGTGGACAGCGACCTGACACCGGGGAGCTGTTTTTT
TRBV30	TRBJ2-2	-	-	CAWSVRGGGELFF	TGTGCCTGGAGTGTACGTGGAGGCGGGGAGCTGTTTTTT
TRBV19	TRBJ2-7	-	-	CASSAQSGVYEQYF	TGTGCCAGTAGTGCCCAATCAGGGGTCTACGAGCAGTACTTC
TRBV5-1	TRBJ2-2	TRBD2	-	CASSLPSSGKRTGELFF	TGCGCCAGCAGCTTACCTTCTAGCGGGAAGAGAACCGGGGAGCTGTTTTTT
TRBV9	TRBJ2-3	-	-	CASSVMATDTQYF	TGTGCCAGCAGCGTAATGGCCACAGATACGCAGTATTTT